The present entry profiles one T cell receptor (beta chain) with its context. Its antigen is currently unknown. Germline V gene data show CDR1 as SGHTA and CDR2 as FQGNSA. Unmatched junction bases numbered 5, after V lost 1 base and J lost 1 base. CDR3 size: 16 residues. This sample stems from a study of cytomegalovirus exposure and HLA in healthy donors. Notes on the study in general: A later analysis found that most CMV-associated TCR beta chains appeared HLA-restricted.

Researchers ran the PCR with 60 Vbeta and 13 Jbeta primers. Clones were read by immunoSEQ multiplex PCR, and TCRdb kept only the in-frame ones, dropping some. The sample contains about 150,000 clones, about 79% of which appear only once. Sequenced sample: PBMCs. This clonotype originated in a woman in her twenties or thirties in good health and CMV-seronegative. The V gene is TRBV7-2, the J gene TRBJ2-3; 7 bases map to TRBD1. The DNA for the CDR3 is TGTGCCAGCAGCTTAGTACTGGACAGGCGCACAGATACGCAGTATTTT. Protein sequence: CASSLVLDRRTDTQYF.